Each of the 5 T cell receptor beta chains below was sequenced from the same sample in a study of T cell repertoires in cytomegalovirus infection. TCRdb independently ran MiXCR on the reads; one entry per CDR3 protein. The top ten hold 1.5% to 2% of the sample, which has roughly 230,000 distinct CDR3 sequences, about 12% seen once. The sample taken for sequencing was PBMCs. Receptor source: a human donor in good health (CMV status not recorded). Some clones in this sample may be carry-over from other donors' samples.

This clonotype was seen a few times. The rearrangement joins TRBV18 to TRBJ1-1, with unresolved D. Deletions cut 6 bases from V and 1 base from J, with 15 bases between. This CDR3 comprises 15 residues. Looked up from germline, CDR1 is KGHSH and CDR2 is LQKENI. As DNA, the CDR3 is TGTGCCAGCTCGCTCTTCACGACCCAGAACACTGAAGCTTTCTTT. Translated, it gives CASSLFTTQNTEAFF.

This clonotype was found a few times. V usage is TRBV19 and J usage is TRBJ2-5, with D possibly matching TRBD2 (6 bases). Trimming removed 8 bases at V and 7 bases at J, with 23 bases between. This CDR3 has 15 amino acids. CDR1 LNHDA and CDR2 SQIVND come from the germline V gene (reference sequence). In nucleotides, the CDR3 is TGTGCCAGTTCCGCCCCAGGCACGGGAGTGGTGACCCAGTACTTC. It specifies CASSAPGTGVVTQYF.

This clonotype was counted a few times. The CDR3 sequence: CAISDHGTTSYEQYF. The CDR3 DNA is TGTGCCATCAGTGACCACGGGACGACCTCCTACGAGCAGTACTTC. The gene calls are TRBV10-3 and TRBJ2-7; D tentatively reads TRBD1 or TRBD2 (5 bases each). CDR3 length: 15 amino acids. Looked up from germline, CDR1 is ENHRY and CDR2 is SYGVKD. V was trimmed by 3 bases and J by 0 bases, leaving 12 bases between them.

This clonotype was detected ten times or more. V is TRBV12-3 or TRBV12-4 and J is TRBJ1-4; the D is unclear. CDR3 size: 14 residues. V was trimmed by 4 bases and J by 11 bases, leaving 17 bases between them. CDR3 sequence (DNA): TGTGCCAGCAGTTCGCCCCTTTTGGGTTCGAAACTGTTTTTT. It translates to CASSSPLLGSKLFF.

The rearrangement uses TRBV20-1 and TRBJ2-1; TRBD1 might be the D (6 bases). Germline V gene data show CDR1 as DFQATT and CDR2 as SNEGSKA (reference sequence). V lost 4 bases and J lost 5, with 12 bases in between. The CDR3 is 13 amino acids. The CDR3 bases are TGCAGTGCTACAGGGGAAGAAAACAATGAGCAGTTCTTC. As protein: CSATGEENNEQFF.